The 22 T cell receptor beta chains listed next were all sequenced from one sample in a study of beta chain features in type 1 diabetes. Antigens for these TCRs are unknown. Expressed TCRB transcripts were sequenced after all isolated RNA was converted to cDNA. The protocol was immunoSEQ multiplex PCR, while the TCRdb copy is restricted to in-frame clones and leaves out a portion. The sample consists of around 690,000 clones, roughly 12% of them appearing once. Overall study findings and caveats: In all four CD4+ subsets, TCRB CDR3 length was significantly, moderately reduced in type 1 diabetes.

Sequenced sample: naive CD4+ T cells from blood. Receptor source: a man aged 30 to 45 with type 1 diabetes.

This clone was recorded a few times. The gene calls are TRBV5-4 and TRBJ1-3; D call uncertain. V lost 3 bases, J lost 0 bases, and 1 base lay in between. The germline V gene encodes CDR1 SGHNT and CDR2 YYREEE (reference sequence). The CDR3 runs 12 residues. The CDR3 DNA sequence: TGTGCCAGCAGCTACTCTGGAAACACCATATATTTT. Its protein is CASSYSGNTIYF.

This chain joins TRBV29-1 and TRBJ1-1, with unresolved D. V was pared by 6 bases and J by 5 bases, with 16 bases between. CDR3 length: 13 residues. Germline V CDR1 and CDR2: SQVTM, ANQGSEA. For the CDR3, the DNA is TGCAGCGTCGCCGGGGATGGAGGGACTGAAGCTTTCTTT. As protein: CSVAGDGGTEAFF.

The chain carries TRBV10-1 and TRBJ2-7; D is unresolved. Germline CDR1 WNHNN, CDR2 SYGVQD (reference sequence). CDR3 length: 13 residues. V lost 8 bases to trimming and J lost 3 bases, with 14 bases between them. CDR3 in DNA: TGCGCCAGCTCGCCCGGTTCCTTCTACGAGCAGTACTTC. Encoded protein: CASSPGSFYEQYF.

The rearrangement links TRBV25-1 to TRBJ2-7; 12 bases align to TRBD2. Per germline, CDR1 MGHDK and CDR2 SYGVNS. The V segment lost 5 bases and the J segment 3 bases; nucleotides outside the gene matches: 8. The CDR3 loop spans 16 amino acids. The CDR3 sequence: CASSSSSGGADYEQYF. The CDR3 DNA is TGTGCCAGCAGTTCCTCTAGCGGGGGGGCCGACTACGAGCAGTACTTC.

This clone occurred a few times. The chain recombines TRBV11-2 with TRBJ2-7; D may be TRBD1 (6 bases). The CDR3 consists of 15 residues. CDR1 and CDR2 from the germline V gene are SGHAT and FQNNGV. Trimming pared 4 bases from V and 3 bases from J, leaving 16 bases between. CDR3 sequence: CASSSTAGTIYEQYF. The DNA for the CDR3 is TGTGCCAGCAGCTCTACTGCCGGGACAATCTACGAGCAGTACTTC.

This clone came up a few times. J is TRBJ2-5 and V is TRBV18; D is unclear. The germline V and J ends were trimmed by 1 base and 4 bases, with 7 bases remaining between them. The CDR3 covers 13 residues. CDR1 and CDR2 (germline): KGHSH, LQKENI. Here the CDR3 DNA reads TGTGCCAGCTCACCACTTACCTCAGAGACCCAGTACTTC. Its translation is CASSPLTSETQYF.

This clone occurred a few times. The gene calls are TRBV30 and TRBJ2-3; D ambiguous. Germline CDR1 and CDR2: GTSNPN and SVGIG (reference sequence). V was clipped by 2 bases and J by 6 bases, with 15 bases between them. This CDR3 is 14 amino acids long. The CDR3 protein is CAWSSRFSPDTQYF. The CDR3 bases are TGTGCCTGGAGTTCCCGGTTCAGTCCGGATACGCAGTATTTT.

The V call is TRBV7-2, the J call TRBJ2-7; D remains ambiguous. The V gene lost 5 bases and the J gene lost 3 bases, with 5 bases spanning the gap. CDR1 is SGHTA and CDR2 is FQGNSA in the germline V gene. CDR3 length equals 11 residues. The CDR3 loop reads CASSPHYEQYF. As DNA, the CDR3 is TGTGCCAGCAGCCCGCACTACGAGCAGTACTTC. The entire variable domain, with the rest obtained from reference TRBV7-2 and TRBJ2-7, is as follows: GAGVSQSPSNKVTEKGKDVELRCDPISGHTALYWYRQSLGQGLEFLIYFQGNSAPDKSGLPSDRFSAERTGGSVSTLTIQRTQQEDSAVYLCASSPHYEQYFGPGTRLTVT.

A few counts support this clone. This sequence joins TRBV11-3 and TRBJ1-1, with D unresolved. Trimming left V 3 bases short and J 0 bases short, with 8 bases between. CDR3 length: 14 residues. Germline-derived CDR1 and CDR2 are SGHNT and YENEEA. The CDR3 is CASSFTPMNTEAFF. In DNA form, the CDR3 reads TGTGCCAGCAGCTTCACCCCCATGAACACTGAAGCTTTCTTT.

The V call is TRBV6-5, the J call TRBJ2-7; a possible D gene is TRBD1 (6 bases). V gave up 0 bases and J gave up 2 bases, with 14 bases separating them. Germline V gene data show CDR1 as MNHEY and CDR2 as SVGAGI. There are 16 residues in the CDR3. The CDR3 is CASSYSGPGVTYEQYF. CDR3 nucleotide sequence: TGTGCCAGCAGTTACTCGGGGCCAGGGGTTACCTACGAGCAGTACTTC.

The chain joins TRBV15 to TRBJ1-2; the D gene is possibly TRBD1 (5 bases). The CDR3 consists of 14 residues. Germline CDR1 is LNHNV and CDR2 is YYDKDF (reference sequence). The V end lost 5 bases, the J end lost 5 bases, and 15 bases lay between the germline ends. Here the CDR3 DNA reads TGTGCCACCAGCGCCCCGGGACTGGAATATGGCTACACCTTC. It specifies CATSAPGLEYGYTF.

Concerning this clone: Other DNA sequences from this sample encode an identical CDR3 as well. V and J are TRBV5-4 and TRBJ2-3, with 10 bases aligning to TRBD2. CDR1 is SGHNT and CDR2 is YYREEE in the germline V gene (reference sequence). Losses at the gene ends were 3 bases for V and 1 base for J; bases not matched to a gene: 2. CDR3 length equals 15 residues. This CDR3 is CASSSGLAGTDTQYF. Here the CDR3 DNA reads TGTGCCAGCAGCTCTGGACTAGCGGGCACAGATACGCAGTATTTT.

This clone has just a few counts. This rearrangement joins TRBV29-1 to TRBJ2-5; 8 bases fit TRBD1. The CDR3 runs to 14 residues. The V gene's germline CDR1 is SQVTM and CDR2 ANQGSEA. V was clipped by 4 bases and J by 2 bases; unmatched bases: 6. The CDR3, as DNA: TGCAGCGTTGCCTCCGGGACAGGACAAGAGACCCAGTACTTC. Amino acid sequence: CSVASGTGQETQYF. Complete variable domain (other parts from reference TRBV29-1 and TRBJ2-5): SAVISQKPSRDICQRGTSLTIQCQVDSQVTMMFWYRQQPGQSLTLIATANQGSEATYESGFVIDKFPISRPNLTFSTLTVSNMSPEDSSIYLCSVASGTGQETQYFGPGTRLLVL.

V gene TRBV4-3 combines with J gene TRBJ2-7, with D unresolved. The CDR3 runs 14 residues. CDR1 LGHNA and CDR2 YSLEER come from the germline V gene. V lost 0 bases to trimming and J lost 8 bases, with 14 bases between them. The CDR3 DNA reads TGCGCCAGCAGCCAAGATGATACGGCCCTAAAGCAGTACTTC. Protein sequence: CASSQDDTALKQYF.

A few counts support this clone. V is TRBV7-9 and J is TRBJ1-6, with 10 nucleotides matching TRBD1. V shed 10 bases and J 3 bases; nucleotides not matched to a gene: 18. CDR1 is SEHNR and CDR2 is FQNEAQ in the germline V gene (reference sequence). The CDR3 length is 19 residues. The DNA of the CDR3 is TGTGCCATCGACTTGGGGACAGGGGCCAACTTACTCTATAATTCACCCCTCCACTTT. Its translation is CAIDLGTGANLLYNSPLHF.

In its sample, this clone was seen a few times. The rearrangement links TRBV20-1 to TRBJ2-5, with unresolved D. Between the trimmed V and J ends, which lost 4 bases and 5 bases, there was a span of 8 bases. The CDR3 covers 11 residues. CDR1 DFQATT and CDR2 SNEGSKA come from the germline V gene (reference sequence). This CDR3 is CSAIGSETQYF. DNA for the CDR3: TGCAGTGCTATCGGTAGTGAGACCCAGTACTTC.

The chain combines TRBV7-7 with TRBJ2-2, with 7 bases fitting TRBD1. The junction had 7 bases not matched to a gene; V was cut back by 6 bases and J by 6 bases. Germline V gene lookup returns CDR1 SSHAT and CDR2 FNYEAQ (reference sequence). The CDR3 runs to 14 residues. The CDR3 sequence: CASRPDRVSGELFF. In DNA form, the CDR3 reads TGTGCCAGCAGACCCGACAGGGTGTCCGGGGAGCTGTTTTTT.

This clone was seen only a few times. The J gene is TRBJ2-4, the V gene TRBV5-4, with TRBD1 matching 8 bases. Trimming took 2 bases from V and 3 from J; bases not matched to a gene: 4. This CDR3 comprises 15 residues. Germline values: CDR1 SGHNT, CDR2 YYREEE (reference sequence). This CDR3 reads CASSLQGVSKNIQYF. The CDR3 DNA reads TGTGCCAGCAGCTTACAGGGGGTGAGCAAAAACATTCAGTACTTC. The variable domain in full, completed from reference TRBV5-4 and TRBJ2-4, reads ETGVTQSPTHLIKTRGQQVTLRCSSQSGHNTVSWYQQALGQGPQFIFQYYREEENGRGNFPPRFSGLQFPNYSSELNVNALELDDSALYLCASSLQGVSKNIQYFGAGTRLSVL.

The chain couples TRBV6-5 to TRBJ2-3; 12 positions agree with TRBD1. V shed 4 bases and J 5 bases; nucleotides not matched to a gene: 4. Germline V CDR1 and CDR2: MNHEY, SVGAGI. The CDR3 covers 15 residues. CDR3 region: CASSSGQGAVDTQYF. The CDR3 nucleotides read TGTGCCAGCAGTTCGGGACAGGGGGCCGTAGATACGCAGTATTTT.

The rearrangement joins TRBV14 to TRBJ2-3, with D tentatively TRBD1 (6 bases). Germline CDR1 and CDR2: SGHDN and FVKESK. The CDR3 covers 15 residues. Trimming took 4 bases from V and 6 from J, leaving 17 bases between them. This CDR3 reads CASSLPPGGKDTQYF. CDR3 in DNA: TGTGCCAGCAGCCTCCCACCTGGGGGCAAGGATACGCAGTATTTT.

This clone showed up just a few times. This rearrangement joins TRBV29-1 to TRBJ2-7, with D unclear. Germline loops: CDR1 SQVTM, CDR2 ANQGSEA. The CDR3 has 13 amino acids. V shed 6 bases and J shed 0 bases, with 12 bases lying between them. The CDR3 bases are TGCAGCGTGAGTAGTAGGACCTCCTACGAGCAGTACTTC. Translation gives CSVSSRTSYEQYF.

This clone was detected only a few times. The chain is built from TRBV27 and TRBJ1-6, with no clear D. The germline gives CDR1 MNHEY, CDR2 SMNVEV (reference sequence). The CDR3 loop spans 12 amino acids. The V gene lost 6 bases and the J gene lost 4 bases, with 4 bases spanning the gap. CDR3 protein: CASSRYNSPLHF. In DNA, the CDR3 is TGTGCCAGCAGCCGATATAATTCACCCCTCCACTTT.